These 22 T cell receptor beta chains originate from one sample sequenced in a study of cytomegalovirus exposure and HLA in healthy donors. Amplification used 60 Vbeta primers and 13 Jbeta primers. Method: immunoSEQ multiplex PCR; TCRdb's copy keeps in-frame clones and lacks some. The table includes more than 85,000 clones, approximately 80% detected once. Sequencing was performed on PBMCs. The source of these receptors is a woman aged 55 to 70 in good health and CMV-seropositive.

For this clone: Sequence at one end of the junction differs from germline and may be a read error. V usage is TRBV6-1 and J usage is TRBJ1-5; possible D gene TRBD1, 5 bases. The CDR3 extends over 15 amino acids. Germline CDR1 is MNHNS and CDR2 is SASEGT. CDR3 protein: CASSEQGRGNQPQHF. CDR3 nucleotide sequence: TGTGCCAGCAGTGAACAGGGAAGGGGCAACCAGCCCCAGCATTTT.

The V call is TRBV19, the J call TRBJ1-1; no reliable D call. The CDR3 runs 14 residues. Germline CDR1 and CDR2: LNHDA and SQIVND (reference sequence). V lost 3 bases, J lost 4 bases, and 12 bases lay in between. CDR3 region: CASSINIRGTEAFF. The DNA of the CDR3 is TGTGCCAGTAGTATTAACATTCGGGGCACTGAAGCTTTCTTT.

DNA of the CDR3: TGTGCCAGCAGTTCATCATTGGGAGGAAATGAAAAACTGTTTTTT. This gives the protein CASSSSLGGNEKLFF. The chain couples TRBV7-9 to TRBJ1-4; D not resolved. The CDR3 totals 15 residues. The V and J ends lost 6 bases and 5 bases respectively, with 16 bases between them. Germline-derived CDR1 and CDR2 are SEHNR and FQNEAQ (reference sequence). The variable domain in full, completed from reference TRBV7-9 and TRBJ1-4, reads DTGVSQNPRHKITKRGQNVTFRCDPISEHNRLYWYRQTLGQGPEFLTYFQNEAQLEKSRLLSDRFSAERPKGSFSTLEIQRTEQGDSAMYLCASSSSLGGNEKLFFGSGTQLSVL.

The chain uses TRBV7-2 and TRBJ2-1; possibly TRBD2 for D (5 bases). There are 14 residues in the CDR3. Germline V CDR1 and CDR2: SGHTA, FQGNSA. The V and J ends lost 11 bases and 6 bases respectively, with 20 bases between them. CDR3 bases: TGTGCCCAATTACAGCTAGTCGGGATCAATGAGCAGTTCTTC. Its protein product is CAQLQLVGINEQFF.

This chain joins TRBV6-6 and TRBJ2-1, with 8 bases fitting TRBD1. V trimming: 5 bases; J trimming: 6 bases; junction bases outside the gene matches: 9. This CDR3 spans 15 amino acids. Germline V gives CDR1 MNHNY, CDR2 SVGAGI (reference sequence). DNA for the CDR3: TGTGCCAGCAGTCTGGGTCAGGGGGCGTCCAATGAGCAGTTCTTC. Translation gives CASSLGQGASNEQFF.

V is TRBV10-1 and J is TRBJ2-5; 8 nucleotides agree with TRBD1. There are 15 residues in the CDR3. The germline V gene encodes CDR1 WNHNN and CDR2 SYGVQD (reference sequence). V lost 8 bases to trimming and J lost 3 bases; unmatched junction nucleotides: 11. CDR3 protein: CASSKQGGVEETQYF. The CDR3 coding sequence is TGCGCCAGCTCTAAACAGGGGGGAGTGGAAGAGACCCAGTACTTC.

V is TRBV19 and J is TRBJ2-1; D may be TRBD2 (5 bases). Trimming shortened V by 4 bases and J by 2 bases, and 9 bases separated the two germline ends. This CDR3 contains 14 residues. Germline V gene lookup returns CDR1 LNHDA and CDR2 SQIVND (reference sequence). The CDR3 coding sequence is TGTGCCAGTAGTAGGAGCGGAACCTACAATGAGCAGTTCTTC. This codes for CASSRSGTYNEQFF.

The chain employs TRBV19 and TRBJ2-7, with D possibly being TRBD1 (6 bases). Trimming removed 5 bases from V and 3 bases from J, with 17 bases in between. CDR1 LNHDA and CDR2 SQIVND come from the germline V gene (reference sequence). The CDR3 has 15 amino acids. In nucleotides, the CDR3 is TGTGCCAGTAGTGGGGGCCAGAAACACGACTACGAGCAGTACTTC. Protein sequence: CASSGGQKHDYEQYF.

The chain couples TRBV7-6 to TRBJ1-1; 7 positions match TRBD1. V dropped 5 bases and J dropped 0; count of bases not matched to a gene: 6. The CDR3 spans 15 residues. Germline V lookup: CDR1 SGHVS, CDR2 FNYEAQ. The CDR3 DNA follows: TGTGCCAGCAGCCACTCACAGGGGATGAACACTGAAGCTTTCTTT. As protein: CASSHSQGMNTEAFF.

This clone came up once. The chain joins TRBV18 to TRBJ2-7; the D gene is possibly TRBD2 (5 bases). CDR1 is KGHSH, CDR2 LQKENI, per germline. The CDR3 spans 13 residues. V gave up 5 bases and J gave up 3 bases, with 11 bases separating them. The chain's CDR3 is CASSKTTDYEQYF. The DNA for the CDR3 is TGTGCCAGCTCAAAGACTACAGACTACGAGCAGTACTTC.

The CDR3 bases are TGTGCCAGCAGTTACTCGACTGTGAATAATTCACCCCTCCACTTT. Protein: CASSYSTVNNSPLHF. The V gene is TRBV6-6, the J gene TRBJ1-6; D is unclear. The CDR3 is 15 residues long. Germline V lookup: CDR1 MNHNY, CDR2 SVGAGI (reference sequence). V lost 0 bases and J lost 5, with 8 bases in between.

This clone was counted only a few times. The chain's CDR3 is CASSQPGRGSGANVLTF. CDR3 coding DNA: TGCGCCAGCAGTCAGCCTGGTAGGGGCTCTGGGGCCAACGTCCTGACTTTC. The V call is TRBV23-1, the J call TRBJ2-6; D is perhaps TRBD1 (5 bases). TRBV23-1 is treated as an ORF (open reading frame) with a function not yet certain. Trimming removed 3 bases from V and 0 bases from J, with 12 bases in between. CDR3 length: 17 residues.

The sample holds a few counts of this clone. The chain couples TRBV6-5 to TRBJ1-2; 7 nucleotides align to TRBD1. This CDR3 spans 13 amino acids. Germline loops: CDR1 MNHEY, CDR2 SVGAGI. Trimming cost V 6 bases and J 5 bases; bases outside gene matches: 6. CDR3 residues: CASRRDRSYGYTF. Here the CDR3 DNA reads TGTGCCAGCAGAAGGGACAGATCATATGGCTACACCTTC.

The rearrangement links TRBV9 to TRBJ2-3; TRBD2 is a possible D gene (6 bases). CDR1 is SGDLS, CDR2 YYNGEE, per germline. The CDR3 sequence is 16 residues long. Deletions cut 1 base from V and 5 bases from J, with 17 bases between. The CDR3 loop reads CASSVMAGSVGDTQYF. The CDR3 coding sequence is TGTGCCAGCAGCGTAATGGCGGGGTCGGTGGGAGATACGCAGTATTTT. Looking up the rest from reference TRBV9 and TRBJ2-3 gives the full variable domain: DSGVTQTPKHLITATGQRVTLRCSPRSGDLSVYWYQQSLDQGLQFLIQYYNGEERAKGNILERFSAQQFPDLHSELNLSSLELGDSALYFCASSVMAGSVGDTQYFGPGTRLTVL.

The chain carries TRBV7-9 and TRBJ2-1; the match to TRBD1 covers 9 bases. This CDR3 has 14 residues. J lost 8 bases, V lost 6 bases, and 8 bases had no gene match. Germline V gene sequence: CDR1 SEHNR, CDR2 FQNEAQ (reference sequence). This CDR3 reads CASSPETGGHEQFF. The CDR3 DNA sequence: TGTGCCAGCAGTCCAGAAACAGGGGGCCATGAGCAGTTCTTC.

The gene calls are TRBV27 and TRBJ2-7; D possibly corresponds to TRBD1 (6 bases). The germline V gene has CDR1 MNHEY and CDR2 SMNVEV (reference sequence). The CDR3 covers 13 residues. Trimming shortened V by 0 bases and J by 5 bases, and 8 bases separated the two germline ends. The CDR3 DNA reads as TGTGCCAGCAGTTTATCGAGGGGGAACGAGCAGTACTTC. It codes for CASSLSRGNEQYF.

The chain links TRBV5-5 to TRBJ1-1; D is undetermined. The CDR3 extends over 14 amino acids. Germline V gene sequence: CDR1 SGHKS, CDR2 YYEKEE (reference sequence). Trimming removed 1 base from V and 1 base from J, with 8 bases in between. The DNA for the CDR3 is TGTGCCAGCAGCTTGTGGAGAACGAACACTGAAGCTTTCTTT. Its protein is CASSLWRTNTEAFF.

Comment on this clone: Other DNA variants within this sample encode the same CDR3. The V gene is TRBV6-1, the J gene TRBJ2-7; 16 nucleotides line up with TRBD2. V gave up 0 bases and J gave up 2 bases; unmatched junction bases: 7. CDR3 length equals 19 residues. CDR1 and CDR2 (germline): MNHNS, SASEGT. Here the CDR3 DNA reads TGTGCCAGCAGTGAAGCGCTTTTCGGGACTAGCGGGAGGGCCTACGAGCAGTACTTC. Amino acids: CASSEALFGTSGRAYEQYF.

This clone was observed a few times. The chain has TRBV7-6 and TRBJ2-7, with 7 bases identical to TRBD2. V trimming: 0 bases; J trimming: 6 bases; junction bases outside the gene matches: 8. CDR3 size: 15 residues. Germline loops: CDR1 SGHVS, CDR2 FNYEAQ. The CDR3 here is CASSLASGTFGEQYF. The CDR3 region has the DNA TGTGCCAGCAGCTTAGCAAGCGGGACTTTCGGCGAGCAGTACTTC.

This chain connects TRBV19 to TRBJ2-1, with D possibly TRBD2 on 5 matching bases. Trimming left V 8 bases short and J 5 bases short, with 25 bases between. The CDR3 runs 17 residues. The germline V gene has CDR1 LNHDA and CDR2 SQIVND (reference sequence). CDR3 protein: CASSKQSLAQPNNEQFF. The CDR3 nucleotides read TGTGCCAGTTCCAAGCAATCTCTAGCTCAACCTAACAATGAGCAGTTCTTC.

The CDR3 DNA reads TGTGCCAGCAGACGCGCCCCGGGGGACACTGAAGCTTTCTTT. Translating it yields CASRRAPGDTEAFF. The gene calls are TRBV6-5 and TRBJ1-1; possibly TRBD1 for D (5 bases). The germline V gene encodes CDR1 MNHEY and CDR2 SVGAGI. Deletions cut 6 bases from V and 3 bases from J, with 14 bases between. The CDR3 length is 14 residues.

The CDR3: CASSSEGFRHNEQFF. CDR3 DNA sequence: TGTGCCAGCAGCTCCGAAGGATTCAGGCACAATGAGCAGTTCTTC. The chain is built from TRBV7-3 and TRBJ2-1; D remains unclear. Germline CDR1 SGHTA, CDR2 FQGTGA. Deletions cut 4 bases from V and 5 bases from J, with 15 bases between. This CDR3 region has 15 residues.